Described below is a single TCR beta chain sequence and its context. Its antigen specificity is not known. No quality values exist for individual bases; no much larger clone is one base distant. TCRbeta CDR3 regions were amplified from genomic DNA by means of the immunoSEQ Assay, a bias-controlled multiplex PCR. Per the authors' processing: Nucleated cell counts per sample were estimated from amplification of reference gene primers within the assay. To quantify the absolute abundance of each unique TCRbeta CDR3 rearrangement, sequence reads were collapsed and filtered. Productive Simpson clonality was computed per sample as the square root of Simpson's diversity index over productive rearrangements. TCRdb carries this immuneACCESS record with in-frame sequences only. Its versions omit some clonotypes, under half of them owing to an unresolved V gene in the studies checked, with the rest unexplained. The V and J calls and the clone size are those of that table, but D and trimming were determined from the DNA. Counted in this sample were under 250,000 clones; 86% of them appeared once. Around 5.9% of the sample rests with the top ten.

The data derive from a study of blood T cell repertoires in COVID-19 (dated by TCRdb to the early 2020s). For the study in its entirety: Samples from collaborators originated in the United States, Italy and Spain and spanned both the acute and convalescent phases of COVID-19. The prospective study material was composed of cDNA or gDNA derived from T cells, B-cell-depleted T cells, or PBMCs. The dataset comprised deeply sampled blood TCRbeta repertoires from subjects exposed to, actively infected with, or recovered from COVID-19. A freely available public database, intended as a resource for researchers studying the immune response to SARS-CoV-2, is where the repertoires were released. The samples were drawn from two sources: the first 160 participants of the ongoing ImmuneRACE study, and fewer than 1,500 subjects contributed by 6 global collaborators. Sample metadata almost always included a de-identified subject ID, COVID-19 status, age in years and sex. HLA class I and class II types, where available, came from metadata supplied by the sample provider rather than from assay-based typing. Study-wide conclusions, independent of this receptor: Clinical and demographic metadata were provided uncurated, with the amount varying by source and participant.

Each collaborating institution followed its own protocols to collect whole blood in K2EDTA tubes. Collaborator samples were shipped for TCRbeta analysis as frozen whole blood, isolated PBMCs, or DNA extracted from either sample type. Sequencing was done on a sample of peripheral blood. The receptor comes from a man aged 60 to 69 with acute or convalescent COVID-19.

DNA sequence: TGCGCCAGCAGCTGGGGGCCGGGGACCTCGGGAGAGACCCAGTACTTC. Its coded protein is CASSWGPGTSGETQYF. The chain couples TRBV5-1 to TRBJ2-5, and TRBD1 may be the D gene, going by 6 matching bases. Reading from cysteine to phenylalanine, the CDR3 counts 16 amino acids. Left in the record is the CDR3 DNA by itself, 48 bases read in frame from the first base. As encoded in the germline V gene, CDR1 is SGHRS while CDR2 is YFSETQ. V is shortened by 3 bases, J by 4 bases, and the region joining them spans 19 bases.